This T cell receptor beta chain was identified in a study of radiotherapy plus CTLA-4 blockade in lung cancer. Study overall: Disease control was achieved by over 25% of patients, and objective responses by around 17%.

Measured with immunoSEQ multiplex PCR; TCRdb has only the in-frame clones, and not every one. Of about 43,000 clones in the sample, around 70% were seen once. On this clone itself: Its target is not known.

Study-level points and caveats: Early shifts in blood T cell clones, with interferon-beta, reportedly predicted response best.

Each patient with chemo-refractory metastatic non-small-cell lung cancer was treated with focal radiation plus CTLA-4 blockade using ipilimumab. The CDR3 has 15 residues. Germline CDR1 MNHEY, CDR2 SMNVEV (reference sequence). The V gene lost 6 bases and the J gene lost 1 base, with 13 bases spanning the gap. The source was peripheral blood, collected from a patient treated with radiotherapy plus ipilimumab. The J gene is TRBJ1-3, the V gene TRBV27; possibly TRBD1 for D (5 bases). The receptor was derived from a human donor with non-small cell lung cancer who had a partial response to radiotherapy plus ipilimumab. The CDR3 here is CASSLRAGSGNTIYF. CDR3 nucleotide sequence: TGTGCCAGCAGCCTCAGGGCGGGGTCTGGAAACACCATATATTTT.